The next 30 T cell receptor beta chains were all read from a single sample in a study of shared clonotypes between healthy human individuals. Assay used: immunoSEQ multiplex PCR; TCRdb lists only in-frame clones, some missing. The sample gives some 630,000 clones, about three quarters of which show up once; about 1.7% is in the top ten. The sample comprised memory CD4+ T cells sorted from blood. Subset: CD45RA-negative fraction. Source of these receptors: a woman between 25 and 40 years old in good health.

J is TRBJ2-7 and V is TRBV12-1. TRBV12-1 is given as a pseudogene. The CDR3 is 14 residues long. CDR3 nucleotide sequence: TGTGCCAGCAGCTCCCGGGACCCCACCTACGAGCAGTACTTC. This translates into CASSSRDPTYEQYF.

The CDR3 loop is CAWSAASGYNEQFF. The CDR3 region has the DNA TGTGCCTGGAGTGCCGCTAGCGGCTACAATGAGCAGTTCTTC. The chain employs TRBV30 and TRBJ2-1; 7 positions match TRBD2. The CDR3 covers 14 residues. The ends lost 1 base at V and 3 bases at J; junction bases unmatched: 3. In germline, CDR1 is GTSNPN, CDR2 SVGIG (reference sequence).

The chain joins TRBV19 to TRBJ2-7; D may be TRBD1 or TRBD2 (5 bases each). The CDR3 has 12 residues. V was cut by 10 bases and J by 1 base, with 11 bases left in between. Germline assignment: CDR1 LNHDA and CDR2 SQIVND (reference sequence). CDR3 sequence (DNA): TGTGCCACCCCGGGACGTTCCTACGAGCAGTACTTC. Translating it yields CATPGRSYEQYF.

This clone was detected only a few times. This sequence joins TRBV29-1 and TRBJ1-3; D is unresolved. V was clipped by 1 base and J by 0 bases, with 4 bases between them. Looked up from germline, CDR1 is SQVTM and CDR2 is ANQGSEA. This CDR3 has 13 amino acids. The CDR3 sequence is CSVEGSSGNTIYF. The CDR3 DNA reads TGCAGCGTTGAAGGCAGCTCTGGAAACACCATATATTTT.

The chain uses TRBV19 and TRBJ2-1; D gene uncertain. This CDR3 comprises 13 residues. Deletions cut 5 bases from V and 2 bases from J, with 7 bases between. Germline CDR1 reads LNHDA; CDR2 reads SQIVND (reference sequence). The CDR3 DNA follows: TGTGCCAGTAGTTCGTGGGCCTACAATGAGCAGTTCTTC. It encodes CASSSWAYNEQFF.

V usage is TRBV30 and J usage is TRBJ2-5, with 9 bases lining up with TRBD2. Per germline, CDR1 GTSNPN and CDR2 SVGIG (reference sequence). The CDR3 runs to 15 residues. V dropped 4 bases and J dropped 1; count of bases not matched to a gene: 7. The CDR3: CAWTPSGAPQETQYF. The CDR3 DNA sequence: TGTGCCTGGACCCCTAGCGGGGCGCCCCAAGAGACCCAGTACTTC. Full variable domain (outside the CDR3, taken from reference TRBV30 and TRBJ2-5): SQTIHQWPATLVQPVGSPLSLECTVEGTSNPNLYWYRQAAGRGLQLLFYSVGIGQISSEVPQNLSASRPQDRQFILSSKKLLLSDSGFYLCAWTPSGAPQETQYFGPGTRLLVL.

This clone has more than one count but fewer than ten. The chain links TRBV2 to TRBJ2-7; TRBD2 aligns across 7 bases. The trim removed 7 bases at V and 0 bases at J, leaving 3 bases unmatched. The germline gives CDR1 SNHLY, CDR2 FYNNEI. The CDR3 contains 13 residues. CDR3 DNA: TGTGCCAGCACAGCGGGGCCCTCCTACGAGCAGTACTTC. Translated: CASTAGPSYEQYF.

The chain joins TRBV28 to TRBJ1-5, with TRBD1 identical over 8 bases. Per the germline V gene, CDR1 is MDHEN and CDR2 is SYDVKM. The CDR3 is made up of 19 amino acids. V trimming: 5 bases; J trimming: 0 bases; junction bases outside the gene matches: 15. CDR3 nucleotides: TGTGCCAGCAGTGACGACAGGGGAGGTATAATATTTAGCAATCAGCCCCAGCATTTT. Translated: CASSDDRGGIIFSNQPQHF.

This rearrangement joins TRBV7-8 to TRBJ2-7; 7 bases align to TRBD2. The germline V gene encodes CDR1 SGHVS and CDR2 FQNEAQ. The V segment lost 4 bases and the J segment 4 bases; nucleotides outside the gene matches: 4. The CDR3 has 13 residues. Here the CDR3 DNA reads TGTGCCAGCAGCTACCTAGCGGTTTACGAGCAGTACTTC. Translation: CASSYLAVYEQYF.

V and J are TRBV15 and TRBJ2-1, with D perhaps TRBD1 (6 bases). V lost 5 bases, J lost 6 bases, and 14 bases lay in between. This CDR3 has 14 amino acids. Germline CDR1 LNHNV, CDR2 YYDKDF (reference sequence). CDR3 bases: TGTGCCACCAGCTCTGGACAGTGGAGCAATGAGCAGTTCTTC. This gives the protein CATSSGQWSNEQFF. Full variable domain (outside the CDR3, taken from reference TRBV15 and TRBJ2-1): DAMVIQNPRYQVTQFGKPVTLSCSQTLNHNVMYWYQQKSSQAPKLLFHYYDKDFNNEADTPDNFQSRRPNTSFCFLDIRSPGLGDTAMYLCATSSGQWSNEQFFGPGTRLTVL.

The chain uses TRBV7-7 and TRBJ2-5; a possible D gene is TRBD2 (7 bases). The CDR3 contains 16 residues. The germline V gene has CDR1 SSHAT and CDR2 FNYEAQ (reference sequence). Trimming took 1 base from V and 2 from J, leaving 14 bases between them. For the CDR3, the DNA is TGTGCCAGCAGCTTAGGGGGGGGGCAGCAACAAGAGACCCAGTACTTC. Amino acid sequence: CASSLGGGQQQETQYF.

This clone has just a few counts. The CDR3 DNA is TGTGCCAGCAGTTGGACAGGGGACACTGAAGCTTTCTTT. It encodes CASSWTGDTEAFF. The chain combines TRBV27 with TRBJ1-1, with TRBD1 identical over 9 bases. The CDR3 spans 13 residues. CDR1 MNHEY and CDR2 SMNVEV come from the germline V gene (reference sequence). Trimming took 4 bases from V and 3 from J; bases not matched to a gene: 0.

This clone was seen a few times. The rearrangement joins TRBV5-1 to TRBJ1-4; perhaps TRBD1 as D (6 bases). V lost 3 bases and J 2 bases, leaving 20 bases between the germline ends. The CDR3 runs to 18 residues. The germline gives CDR1 SGHRS, CDR2 YFSETQ. CDR3 nucleotide sequence: TGCGCCAGCAGCTGGCGGGGGGCAGGGAGGAGCACTAATGAAAAACTGTTTTTT. It is translated as CASSWRGAGRSTNEKLFF. Together with reference TRBV5-1 and TRBJ1-4, the CDR3 gives the full variable domain: KAGVTQTPRYLIKTRGQQVTLSCSPISGHRSVSWYQQTPGQGLQFLFEYFSETQRNKGNFPGRFSGRQFSNSRSEMNVSTLELGDSALYLCASSWRGAGRSTNEKLFFGSGTQLSVL.

Here the CDR3 reads CATLAGTSDISVDEQYF. The CDR3 DNA reads as TGTGCCACCCTGGCCGGGACTAGCGACATTAGTGTAGACGAGCAGTACTTC. The J gene is TRBJ2-7, the V gene TRBV28; TRBD2 agrees at 10 bases. Germline CDR1 reads MDHEN; CDR2 reads SYDVKM. Unmatched junction bases numbered 20, after V lost 10 bases and J lost 5 bases. The CDR3 is 17 residues long.

The rearrangement uses TRBV27 and TRBJ2-7, with D perhaps assigned TRBD1 or TRBD2 (6 bases each). The V end lost 9 bases, the J end lost 12 bases, and 24 bases lay between the germline ends. The CDR3 has 13 amino acids. Germline V gives CDR1 MNHEY, CDR2 SMNVEV (reference sequence). CDR3 nucleotides: TGTGCCAGTCGGGGGCGGGGACGGTGGGTGGGGTACTTC. Translated, it gives CASRGRGRWVGYF.

This clone was found once. The genes are TRBV7-3 and TRBJ2-1, with TRBD2 identical over 11 bases. J gave up 4 bases and V 4 bases, and 3 bases lay outside the gene matches. CDR3 length equals 15 residues. CDR1 and CDR2 from the germline V gene are SGHTA and FQGTGA. CDR3 sequence (DNA): TGTGCCAGCAGCTACGGGACTAGCGGATACAATGAGCAGTTCTTC. It encodes CASSYGTSGYNEQFF.

The chain carries TRBV28 and TRBJ2-6; unclear D gene. Germline V gives CDR1 MDHEN, CDR2 SYDVKM. V was cut by 7 bases and J by 0 bases, with 10 bases left in between. The CDR3 is made up of 15 amino acids. CDR3 loop: CASTSQISGANVLTF. Written as DNA, the CDR3 is TGTGCCAGCACGTCCCAGATCTCTGGGGCCAACGTCCTGACTTTC.

The chain couples TRBV5-1 to TRBJ1-2; no clear D. Trimming left V 0 bases short and J 6 bases short, with 12 bases between. This CDR3 is built from 14 residues. The germline V gene has CDR1 SGHRS and CDR2 YFSETQ. The CDR3 sequence: CASSLGLGSDGYTF. The CDR3 DNA is TGCGCCAGCAGCTTGGGGCTTGGGAGTGATGGCTACACCTTC.

There are many counts of this clone. The chain joins TRBV7-3 to TRBJ1-2; D may be TRBD1 (6 bases). The CDR3 is made up of 13 amino acids. Germline V gene data show CDR1 as SGHTA and CDR2 as FQGTGA. V was cut by 5 bases and J by 7 bases, with 14 bases left in between. This chain's CDR3 is CASSTQRDTGYTF. The CDR3, as DNA: TGTGCCAGCAGCACGCAACGGGACACTGGCTACACCTTC.

The chain couples TRBV5-1 to TRBJ2-7; TRBD2 matches 11 bases. V dropped 6 bases and J dropped 1; count of bases not matched to a gene: 6. Per germline, CDR1 SGHRS and CDR2 YFSETQ. The CDR3 extends over 15 amino acids. CDR3 in amino acids: CASNILAGVSYEQYF. CDR3 nucleotide sequence: TGCGCCAGCAACATACTAGCGGGAGTATCCTACGAGCAGTACTTC.

This sequence joins TRBV7-8 and TRBJ1-3; no reliable D call. Germline lookup yields CDR1 SGHVS and CDR2 FQNEAQ. The CDR3 extends over 18 amino acids. Trimming cost V 1 base and J 0 bases, with 16 bases left between them. CDR3 sequence: CASSLVVGDGSSGNTIYF. The CDR3 region has the DNA TGTGCCAGCAGCTTAGTTGTGGGAGACGGGAGCTCTGGAAACACCATATATTTT.

The chain has TRBV7-2 and TRBJ1-5; a possible D gene is TRBD1 (6 bases). The CDR3 sequence is 16 residues long. The germline V and J ends were trimmed by 0 bases and 0 bases, with 9 bases remaining between them. The V gene's germline CDR1 is SGHTA and CDR2 FQGNSA. The CDR3 DNA is TGTGCCAGCAGCTTAGCGCGGGGGGCTAGCAATCAGCCCCAGCATTTT. Translated: CASSLARGASNQPQHF.

The DNA of the CDR3 is TGTGCCAGCAGACCAGGGCAGGGACTAGCGGGAAGCAATGAGCAGTTCTTC. Amino acid sequence: CASRPGQGLAGSNEQFF. The chain is built from TRBV7-2 and TRBJ2-1, with 13 bases aligning to TRBD2. This CDR3 comprises 17 residues. J lost 6 bases, V lost 6 bases, and 11 bases had no gene match. Germline CDR1 reads SGHTA; CDR2 reads FQGNSA.

The chain combines TRBV6-1 with TRBJ1-5; D is unresolved. CDR1 and CDR2 from the germline V gene are MNHNS and SASEGT. With 2 bases removed from V and 1 base from J, the gap between germline ends came to 9 bases. There are 15 residues in the CDR3. CDR3 DNA: TGTGCCAGCAGTGAATGGAGGGAGAGCAATCAGCCCCAGCATTTT. Its translation: CASSEWRESNQPQHF.

This rearrangement joins TRBV11-2 to TRBJ1-2; no clear D. CDR3 size: 14 residues. CDR1 and CDR2 from the germline V gene are SGHAT and FQNNGV. V lost 5 bases to trimming and J lost 0 bases, with 10 bases between them. The CDR3 region has the DNA TGTGCCAGCAGCAAAGGAGATTCTAACTATGGCTACACCTTC. It specifies CASSKGDSNYGYTF.

The V gene is TRBV28, the J gene TRBJ2-7; D possibly uses TRBD1 or TRBD2 (6 bases each). Germline values: CDR1 MDHEN, CDR2 SYDVKM. V shed 5 bases and J shed 5 bases, with 13 bases lying between them. CDR3 size: 13 residues. Written as DNA, the CDR3 is TGTGCCAGCAGTCGTGGGGGGCCCCACGAGCAGTACTTC. Protein product: CASSRGGPHEQYF.

The chain recombines TRBV5-1 with TRBJ2-3, with TRBD1 as a possible D gene (6 bases). CDR1 is SGHRS, CDR2 YFSETQ, per germline. V dropped 1 base and J dropped 3 bases, with 15 bases sitting between them. The CDR3 loop spans 16 amino acids. CDR3 DNA sequence: TGCGCCAGCAGCTTGTCCTCAGGTCAGGGGACAGATACGCAGTATTTT. This codes for CASSLSSGQGTDTQYF.

The V gene is TRBV27, the J gene TRBJ2-1, with 7 nucleotides matching TRBD2. Germline V gives CDR1 MNHEY, CDR2 SMNVEV (reference sequence). This CDR3 has 15 amino acids. J was trimmed by 7 bases and V by 5 bases; bases with no gene match: 11. The CDR3 DNA is TGTGCCAGCAGTCCCCGGGACGTGGGAGGGAATGAGCAGTTCTTC. Its translation: CASSPRDVGGNEQFF.

This clone showed up just a few times. V gene TRBV11-2 combines with J gene TRBJ2-1; D call uncertain. CDR3 length: 17 amino acids. Trimming cost V 6 bases and J 3 bases, with 21 bases left between them. Germline V gene data show CDR1 as SGHAT and CDR2 as FQNNGV. The CDR3 is CASSSHDGRKNYNEQFF. CDR3 DNA sequence: TGTGCCAGCAGTTCCCACGACGGACGTAAAAACTACAATGAGCAGTTCTTC.

The chain carries TRBV29-1 and TRBJ1-3; D gene unclear. Trimming stripped 4 bases from V and 0 bases from J, with 10 bases between. This CDR3 has 14 amino acids. Germline CDR1 is SQVTM and CDR2 is ANQGSEA. The CDR3 here is CSVGGGNSGNTIYF. CDR3 bases: TGCAGCGTTGGGGGTGGCAACTCTGGAAACACCATATATTTT. Full variable domain (missing parts from reference TRBV29-1 and TRBJ1-3): SAVISQKPSRDICQRGTSLTIQCQVDSQVTMMFWYRQQPGQSLTLIATANQGSEATYESGFVIDKFPISRPNLTFSTLTVSNMSPEDSSIYLCSVGGGNSGNTIYFGEGSWLTVV.